Shown below are 8 T cell receptor beta chains from a single sample sequenced in a study of T cell repertoires in cytomegalovirus infection. From the reads, TCRdb called clonotypes with MiXCR, one entry per CDR3 protein. The sample has approximately 74,000 distinct CDR3 sequences, around 37% seen once. These receptors have no identified antigens. The source material was CD8+ T cells from cultured PBMCs, sampled from culture after CMV antigen stimulation. The receptors were gathered from a human donor in good health (CMV status not recorded). Some clones in this sample may be carry-over from other donors' samples.

The V call is TRBV7-2, the J call TRBJ1-2; no reliable D call. CDR1 and CDR2 from the germline V gene are SGHTA and FQGNSA. V gave up 5 bases and J gave up 5 bases, with 9 bases separating them. CDR3 length: 12 residues. The CDR3, as DNA: TGTGCCAGCAGCGGCTACGTATATGGCTACACCTTC. Translating it yields CASSGYVYGYTF.

CDR3 sequence (DNA): TGCGCCAGCAGCCAAGTGCAGGCAGAAGGGGATGGGGTACATCAGCCCCAGCATTTT. Amino acids: CASSQVQAEGDGVHQPQHF. J is TRBJ1-5 and V is TRBV4-3, with D possibly being TRBD1 (5 bases). Trimming shortened V by 1 base and J by 5 bases, and 24 bases separated the two germline ends. Germline lookup yields CDR1 LGHNA and CDR2 YSLEER. The CDR3 spans 19 residues.

This clonotype was detected only a few times. The V and J genes are TRBV9 and TRBJ1-1, with D tentatively TRBD1 (6 bases). From germline, CDR1 is SGDLS and CDR2 YYNGEE. The CDR3 covers 15 residues. The germline V and J ends were trimmed by 4 bases and 0 bases, with 13 bases remaining between them. The CDR3 loop is CASSWDWTVNTEAFF. The DNA for the CDR3 is TGTGCCAGCAGCTGGGATTGGACAGTGAACACTGAAGCTTTCTTT. The full variable domain, its missing parts supplied by reference TRBV9 and TRBJ1-1, is DSGVTQTPKHLITATGQRVTLRCSPRSGDLSVYWYQQSLDQGLQFLIQYYNGEERAKGNILERFSAQQFPDLHSELNLSSLELGDSALYFCASSWDWTVNTEAFFGQGTRLTVV.

This chain connects TRBV7-9 to TRBJ1-5, with D possibly being TRBD1 (6 bases). The V end was cut by 2 bases, the J end by 6 bases, with 17 bases between. In germline, CDR1 is SEHNR, CDR2 FQNEAQ (reference sequence). The CDR3 has 16 amino acids. The CDR3 sequence: CASSLTGGGAGQPQHF. CDR3 coding DNA: TGTGCCAGCAGCTTAACGGGAGGGGGGGCAGGTCAGCCCCAGCATTTT.

The V call is TRBV7-6, the J call TRBJ2-1; TRBD2 might be the D (5 bases). CDR3 length: 18 amino acids. CDR1 and CDR2 (germline): SGHVS, FNYEAQ. V lost 1 base and J 2 bases, leaving 18 bases between the germline ends. CDR3 amino acids: CASSLELGLLEPYNEQFF. The DNA of the CDR3 is TGTGCCAGCAGCTTAGAGTTAGGACTCCTGGAGCCCTACAATGAGCAGTTCTTC.

The count of this clonotype is one. This chain connects TRBV5-1 to TRBJ1-1, with TRBD1 identical over 7 bases. The V and J ends lost 0 bases and 5 bases, in that order; junction bases with no gene match: 10. The CDR3 contains 16 residues. Germline CDR1 and CDR2: SGHRS and YFSETQ. CDR3 sequence (DNA): TGCGCCAGCAGCTTGGCATCGACAGGGAGGGGGACTGAAGCTTTCTTT. Amino acid sequence: CASSLASTGRGTEAFF.

This clonotype was seen only a few times. The junction and the germline gene differ at one end; a read error may be behind it. V usage is TRBV7-9 and J usage is TRBJ2-5, with 10 positions matching TRBD2. CDR1 and CDR2 (germline): SEHNR, FQNEAQ (reference sequence). The CDR3 contains 15 residues. The CDR3 region is CASSVAGGLHETQYF. As DNA, the CDR3 is TGTGCCAGCAGCGTAGCGGGGGGCCTACACGAGACCCAGTACTTC.

This clonotype was seen ten or more times. CDR3 in amino acids: CASSPTSVQETQYF. CDR3 coding DNA: TGTGCCAGCAGCCCGACTAGCGTACAAGAGACCCAGTACTTC. The rearrangement uses TRBV7-2 and TRBJ2-5; TRBD2 agrees at 8 bases. The CDR3 runs 14 residues. Germline V lookup: CDR1 SGHTA, CDR2 FQGNSA. The V and J ends lost 5 bases and 2 bases, in that order; junction bases with no gene match: 4.